These T cell receptor beta chains were read from a single sample in a study of T-cell memory formation after mild COVID-19. TCRdb ran MiXCR on the 5' RACE reads and lists one entry per CDR3 protein. The table lists 390,000 or so distinct CDR3 sequences, around a sixth of them singletons. Sequenced sample: PBMCs or a T cell subset sorted from them (not recorded which). These receptor sequences come from a man aged 18 to 30 who had mild COVID-19 (a few samples of this study predate the infection). Cell type and time point are not known. The CDR3 runs from the conserved cysteine through the conserved F or W. Fields, in order: J gene, V gene, clone size, D gene, CDR3 DNA, CDR3 protein. A D gene is named only where the DNA matches it firmly. Rows may omit the clone size; those that give it use once, few, many or a size class.

j_gene: TRBJ2-3
v_gene: TRBV12-5
abundance: -
d_gene: -
CDR3nt: TGTGCTAGTGGTTCCACCATAGATACGCAGTATTTT
CDR3aa: CASGSTIDTQYF

j_gene: TRBJ2-4
v_gene: TRBV11-2
abundance: -
d_gene: -
CDR3nt: TGTGCCAGCAGCCCCGACGGTGGGCCCAGGTACATTCAGTACTTC
CDR3aa: CASSPDGGPRYIQYF

j_gene: TRBJ1-2
v_gene: TRBV29-1
abundance: few
d_gene: TRBD1
CDR3nt: TGCAGCGTTGAAGAGAACAGGGGGCATTATGGCTACACCTTC
CDR3aa: CSVEENRGHYGYTF

j_gene: TRBJ1-5
v_gene: TRBV7-8
abundance: many
d_gene: -
CDR3nt: TGTGCCAGCGGGTTGGGAAATGGGCTCATAGATCAGCCCCAGCATTTT
CDR3aa: CASGLGNGLIDQPQHF

j_gene: TRBJ2-6
v_gene: TRBV10-3
abundance: many
d_gene: -
CDR3nt: TGTGCCATCAGTGGAACAGGAGGGGCTGGGGCCAACGTCCTGACTTTC
CDR3aa: CAISGTGGAGANVLTF

j_gene: TRBJ2-6
v_gene: TRBV3-1
abundance: -
d_gene: -
CDR3nt: TGTGCCAGCAGCTCCGACCTGACACGGGCCAACGTCCTGACTTTC
CDR3aa: CASSSDLTRANVLTF

j_gene: TRBJ2-1
v_gene: TRBV12-3/TRBV12-4
abundance: many
d_gene: -
CDR3nt: TGTGCCAGCCGCGACCAATTCCTGCGGCAGTTCTTC
CDR3aa: CASRDQFLRQFF

j_gene: TRBJ1-6
v_gene: TRBV7-9
abundance: -
d_gene: -
CDR3nt: TGTGCCAGCAGCTTAGCAGGGGGTAGTTCACCCCTCCACTTT
CDR3aa: CASSLAGGSSPLHF

j_gene: TRBJ1-2
v_gene: TRBV13
abundance: -
d_gene: -
CDR3nt: TGTGCCAGCAGCAAAGGGAACCCCTCCTATGGCTACACCTTC
CDR3aa: CASSKGNPSYGYTF

j_gene: TRBJ2-1
v_gene: TRBV20-1
abundance: -
d_gene: -
CDR3nt: TGCAGTGCCATTCGGGGGACCTTGTACAATGAGCAGTTCTTC
CDR3aa: CSAIRGTLYNEQFF

j_gene: TRBJ1-5
v_gene: TRBV12-3/TRBV12-4
abundance: few
d_gene: -
CDR3nt: TGTGCCAGCAACCTGGAGGGTCAGCCCCAGCATTTT
CDR3aa: CASNLEGQPQHF

j_gene: TRBJ2-3
v_gene: TRBV7-3
abundance: many
d_gene: -
CDR3nt: TGTGCCAGCAGCCTCTTAAGCACAGATACGCAGTATTTT
CDR3aa: CASSLLSTDTQYF

j_gene: TRBJ1-6
v_gene: TRBV12-3/TRBV12-4
abundance: -
d_gene: -
CDR3nt: TGTGCCAGTAGTACTCAGCTGGGGGACTATAATTCACCCCTCCACTTT
CDR3aa: CASSTQLGDYNSPLHF

j_gene: TRBJ1-2
v_gene: TRBV7-6
abundance: -
d_gene: -
CDR3nt: TGTGCCAGCAGCTTAGTGATCGGGGGACCCTATGGCTACACCTTC
CDR3aa: CASSLVIGGPYGYTF

j_gene: TRBJ2-3
v_gene: TRBV28
abundance: few
d_gene: -
CDR3nt: TGTGCCAGCTACCCCAGGGGCTACGCAGATACGCAGTATTTT
CDR3aa: CASYPRGYADTQYF

j_gene: TRBJ2-3
v_gene: TRBV24-1
abundance: -
d_gene: -
CDR3nt: TGTGCCACCAGTGCACGGGGGAGGTCAGATACGCAGTATTTT
CDR3aa: CATSARGRSDTQYF

j_gene: TRBJ1-5
v_gene: TRBV20-1
abundance: -
d_gene: -
CDR3nt: TGCAGTGCTAGAGATTCCTTTTCAGTCCTACAGCCCCAGCATTTT
CDR3aa: CSARDSFSVLQPQHF

j_gene: TRBJ2-1
v_gene: TRBV19
abundance: -
d_gene: TRBD2
CDR3nt: TGTGCCAGTAGTATATTACGGGGGGGCCAATCGAATGAGCAGTTCTTC
CDR3aa: CASSILRGGQSNEQFF

j_gene: TRBJ2-7
v_gene: TRBV7-6
abundance: -
d_gene: -
CDR3nt: TGTGCCAGCAGCCCCAGCCAGGGCGAGCAGTACTTC
CDR3aa: CASSPSQGEQYF

j_gene: TRBJ1-1
v_gene: TRBV5-1
abundance: -
d_gene: -
CDR3nt: TGCGCCAGCACCCAACCGGGACGGCCCCTGATGGCTTTCTTT
CDR3aa: CASTQPGRPLMAFF